This T cell receptor (beta chain) was identified in a study of T-cell reconstitution after alpha-beta-depleted transplantation in children. Findings and caveats of the study: T-cell counts and diversity at one year following transplant were attributed mainly to newly produced T cells. By about two months after transplant, alpha-beta T cells reportedly arose from several hundred graft clones that had expanded.

The CDR3 runs to 11 residues. It was with unique molecular identifiers that the TCRbeta library was prepared. TCRdb analysed the PCR reads with MiXCR anew, one entry per CDR3 protein. Among 400,000 to 550,000 distinct CDR3 sequences listed, under 12% were seen once. Worth noting for this clonotype: Its antigen is not identified. A read error may account for a junction end that differs from germline.

The chain employs TRBV23-1 and TRBJ2-5, with D unresolved. TRBV23-1 carries the ORF label, with uncertain function. The receptor was derived from a child under 10 years old with inherited bone marrow failure, due to receive a stem cell transplant. The specimen was PBMCs, collected before TCRalphabeta/CD19-depleted stem cell transplant. The CDR3: CVSRHAKTQYF. CDR3 in DNA: TGTGTCAGCAGACACGCTAAGACCCAGTACTTC.